A single sample gave rise to the 13 T cell receptor beta chains below, sequenced in a study of early T cells in non-severe SARS-CoV-2 infection. Via MiXCR, TCRdb re-called the 5' RACE reads, giving one row per CDR3 protein. The data contain about 38,000 distinct CDR3 sequences, about 5% of them seen just once; the ten biggest clones take up roughly 15%. The sequenced sample was whole blood. The receptors come from an adult who was a healthcare worker with PCR-confirmed SARS-CoV-2 infection or an uninfected control (not recorded which).

This clonotype was counted ten times or more. The chain carries TRBV6-1 and TRBJ1-1; 7 bases map to TRBD1. CDR3 length equals 15 residues. The V segment lost 5 bases and the J segment 4 bases; nucleotides outside the gene matches: 10. The germline gives CDR1 MNHNS, CDR2 SASEGT. Here the CDR3 DNA reads TGTGCCAGCAGTATAACAGGGGATTTGAGCACTGAAGCTTTCTTT. Amino acid sequence: CASSITGDLSTEAFF.

This clonotype was picked up many times. The chain has TRBV27 and TRBJ2-7; D gene unclear. Trimming took off 7 bases at V and 2 bases at J, with 15 bases between the two ends. The CDR3 runs 14 residues. The germline V gene has CDR1 MNHEY and CDR2 SMNVEV (reference sequence). CDR3 region: CASTPKGSAYEQYF. The CDR3 region has the DNA TGTGCCAGCACCCCGAAGGGATCGGCCTACGAGCAGTACTTC.

This clonotype showed up many times. The chain is built from TRBV7-6 and TRBJ2-7, with D possibly being TRBD2 (5 bases). Trimming removed 8 bases at V and 0 bases at J, with 8 bases between. There are 12 residues in the CDR3. Germline-derived CDR1 and CDR2 are SGHVS and FNYEAQ. In DNA form, the CDR3 reads TGTGCCAGCGGCGGGCCCTCCTACGAGCAGTACTTC. Amino acid sequence: CASGGPSYEQYF.

The J gene is TRBJ2-7, the V gene TRBV12-3 or TRBV12-4; the match to TRBD2 covers 10 bases. Trimming removed 1 base from V and 0 bases from J; junction bases left unmatched: 0. The CDR3 runs 15 residues. As DNA, the CDR3 is TGTGCCAGCAGTTTAGGGACTAGCGGCTCCTACGAGCAGTACTTC. Translating gives CASSLGTSGSYEQYF.

This clonotype was counted ten times or more. The chain carries TRBV5-4 and TRBJ1-1; D may be TRBD1 (5 bases). Germline CDR1 and CDR2: SGHNT and YYREEE (reference sequence). CDR3 length equals 16 residues. Between the trimmed V and J ends, which lost 2 bases and 2 bases, there was a span of 16 bases. In DNA, the CDR3 is TGTGCCAGCAGCTTAGGGCTTAGGGGATCTAACACTGAAGCTTTCTTT. Its protein is CASSLGLRGSNTEAFF.

This clonotype was observed at least ten times. V usage is TRBV18 and J usage is TRBJ2-7; TRBD1 agrees at 11 bases. Trimming took 3 bases from V and 3 from J; bases not matched to a gene: 1. CDR1 is KGHSH and CDR2 is LQKENI in the germline V gene. This CDR3 region has 14 residues. The CDR3 sequence is CASSPGTGGYEQYF. CDR3 DNA sequence: TGTGCCAGCTCACCGGGGACAGGGGGCTACGAGCAGTACTTC. Filled out from reference TRBV18 and TRBJ2-7, the complete variable domain reads NAGVMQNPRHLVRRRGQEARLRCSPMKGHSHVYWYRQLPEEGLKFMVYLQKENIIDESGMPKERFSAEFPKEGPSILRIQQVVRGDSAAYFCASSPGTGGYEQYFGPGTRLTVT.

The gene calls are TRBV12-3 or TRBV12-4 and TRBJ1-6, with D hard to call. This CDR3 spans 16 amino acids. V lost 1 base, J lost 0 bases, and 7 bases lay in between. The CDR3 coding sequence is TGTGCCAGCAGTTTAGGGGCCAGCTCCTATAATTCACCCCTCCACTTT. This encodes CASSLGASSYNSPLHF.

In this sample, this clonotype turned up many times. The chain couples TRBV5-1 to TRBJ1-3; maybe TRBD1 (6 bases). V lost 3 bases and J 2 bases, leaving 12 bases between the germline ends. The CDR3 is 15 residues long. Germline CDR1 SGHRS, CDR2 YFSETQ. DNA of the CDR3: TGCGCCAGCAGCTCCGGGACATCTACTGGAAACACCATATATTTT. This translates into CASSSGTSTGNTIYF. Combining the CDR3 with reference TRBV5-1 and TRBJ1-3 gives the whole variable domain KAGVTQTPRYLIKTRGQQVTLSCSPISGHRSVSWYQQTPGQGLQFLFEYFSETQRNKGNFPGRFSGRQFSNSRSEMNVSTLELGDSALYLCASSSGTSTGNTIYFGEGSWLTVV.

This sequence joins TRBV3-1 and TRBJ1-2; D might be TRBD1 (6 bases). With 4 bases removed from V and 6 bases from J, the gap between germline ends came to 12 bases. Germline loops: CDR1 LGHDT, CDR2 YNNKEL (reference sequence). This CDR3 has 13 residues. In DNA, the CDR3 is TGTGCCAGCAGCCCACCTACAGGGAATGGCTACACCTTC. Its translation is CASSPPTGNGYTF.

This clonotype was seen at least ten times. This rearrangement joins TRBV6-2 or TRBV6-3 to TRBJ2-3; TRBD2 matches 10 bases. The CDR3 sequence is 16 residues long. V was clipped by 6 bases and J by 2 bases; unmatched bases: 8. The germline gives CDR1 MNHEY, CDR2 SVGEGT. DNA for the CDR3: TGTGCCAGCAGGAAACTAGCGGGGCTTCCCACAGATACGCAGTATTTT. It translates to CASRKLAGLPTDTQYF.

This clonotype was seen repeatedly, ten times or more. J is TRBJ2-1 and V is TRBV11-2; the match to TRBD2 covers 8 bases. Germline lookup yields CDR1 SGHAT and CDR2 FQNNGV. The CDR3 runs 14 residues. Losses at the gene ends were 3 bases for V and 9 bases for J; bases not matched to a gene: 7. This CDR3 reads CASSFQRGYGEQFF. Written as DNA, the CDR3 is TGTGCCAGCAGCTTTCAGCGGGGGTATGGTGAGCAGTTCTTC. Full variable domain (remainder filled in from reference TRBV11-2 and TRBJ2-1): EAGVAQSPRYKIIEKRQSVAFWCNPISGHATLYWYQQILGQGPKLLIQFQNNGVVDDSQLPKDRFSAERLKGVDSTLKIQPAKLEDSAVYLCASSFQRGYGEQFFGPGTRLTVL.

There are many counts of this clonotype. V usage is TRBV20-1 and J usage is TRBJ2-3; D may be TRBD1 or TRBD2 (6 bases each). CDR1 and CDR2 (germline): DFQATT, SNEGSKA (reference sequence). The V and J ends lost 4 bases and 0 bases respectively, with 11 bases between them. The length of the CDR3 is 14 residues. The DNA of the CDR3 is TGCAGTGCTATCGGGGGCTCTAGCACAGATACGCAGTATTTT. Translating gives CSAIGGSSTDTQYF.

This clonotype was picked up many times. The rearrangement uses TRBV20-1 and TRBJ2-7; 10 nucleotides match TRBD1. Germline V gene lookup returns CDR1 DFQATT and CDR2 SNEGSKA (reference sequence). Trimming cost V 3 bases and J 7 bases; bases outside gene matches: 9. CDR3 size: 14 residues. The CDR3 protein is CSASSGTGVEEQYF. The CDR3 coding sequence is TGCAGTGCTAGCTCCGGGACAGGGGTGGAGGAGCAGTACTTC.